This TCR beta chain originates from a study of blood T cells in healthy people across ages. Combining a sample-barcoded 5' primer with a J-beta primer mix, a second PCR ran for about 6 to 12 cycles. Every cDNA molecule carried a tag from a template-switch adaptor bearing 12 random nucleotides. TCRdb ran MiXCR on the 5' RACE reads and lists one entry per CDR3 protein. Of over 450,000 distinct CDR3 sequences in the sample, approximately 25% were seen once. This CDR3 spans 15 amino acids. These same records also appear under a second study, on T cells of mothers and their children.

The rearrangement links TRBV21-1 to TRBJ1-4; the listed D gene, TRBD1, was not tested against the DNA. TRBV21-1 is annotated as a pseudogene. This TCR came from a boy between 10 and 17 years old in good health. The sample comprised blood. The CDR3 spells CASSPRDRPNEKLFF. The CDR3 DNA follows: TGTGCCAGCAGCCCACGGGACAGACCAAATGAAAAACTGTTTTTT.